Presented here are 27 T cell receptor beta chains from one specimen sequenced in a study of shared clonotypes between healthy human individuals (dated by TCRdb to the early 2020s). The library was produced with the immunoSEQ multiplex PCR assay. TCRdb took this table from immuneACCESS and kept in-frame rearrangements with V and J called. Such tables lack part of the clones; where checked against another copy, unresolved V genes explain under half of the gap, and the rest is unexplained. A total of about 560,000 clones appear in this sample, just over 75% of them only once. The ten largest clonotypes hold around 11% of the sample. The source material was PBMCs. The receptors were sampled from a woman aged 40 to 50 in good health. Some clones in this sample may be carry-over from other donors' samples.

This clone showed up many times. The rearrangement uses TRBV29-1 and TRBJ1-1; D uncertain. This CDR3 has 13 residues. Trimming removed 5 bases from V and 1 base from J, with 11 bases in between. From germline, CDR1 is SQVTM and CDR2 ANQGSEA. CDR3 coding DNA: TGCAGCGTTACCCTCGGAGGGAACACTGAAGCTTTCTTT. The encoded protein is CSVTLGGNTEAFF.

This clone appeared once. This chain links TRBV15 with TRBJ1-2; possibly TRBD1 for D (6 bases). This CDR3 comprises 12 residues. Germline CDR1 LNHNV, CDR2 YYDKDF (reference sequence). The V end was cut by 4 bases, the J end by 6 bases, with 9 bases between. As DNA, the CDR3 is TGTGCCACCAGCATACAGGGTGATGGCTACACCTTC. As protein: CATSIQGDGYTF.

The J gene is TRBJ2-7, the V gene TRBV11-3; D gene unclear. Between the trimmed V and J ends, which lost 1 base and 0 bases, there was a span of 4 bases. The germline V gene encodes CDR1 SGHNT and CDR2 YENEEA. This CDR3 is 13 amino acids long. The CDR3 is CASSLGVSYEQYF. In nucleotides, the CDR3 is TGTGCCAGCAGCTTAGGGGTCTCCTACGAGCAGTACTTC.

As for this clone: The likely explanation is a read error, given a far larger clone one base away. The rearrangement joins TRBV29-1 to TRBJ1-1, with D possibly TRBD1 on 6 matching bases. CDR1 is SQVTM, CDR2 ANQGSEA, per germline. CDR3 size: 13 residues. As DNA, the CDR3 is TGCAGCGTTGAAAGGGATGGGGGCACTGGAGCTTTCTTT. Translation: CSVERDGGTGAFF.

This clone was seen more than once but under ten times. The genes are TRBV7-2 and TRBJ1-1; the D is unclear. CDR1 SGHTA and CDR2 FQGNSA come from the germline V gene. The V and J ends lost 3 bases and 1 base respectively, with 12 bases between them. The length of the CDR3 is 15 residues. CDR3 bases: TGTGCCAGCAGCTTCAGCGGGGTGACGAACACTGAAGCTTTCTTT. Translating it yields CASSFSGVTNTEAFF.

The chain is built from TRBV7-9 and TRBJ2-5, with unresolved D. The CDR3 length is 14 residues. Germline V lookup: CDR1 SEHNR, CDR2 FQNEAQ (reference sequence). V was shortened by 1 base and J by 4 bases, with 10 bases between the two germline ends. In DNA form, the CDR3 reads TGTGCCAGCAGCTTAGACTCCACGGCAGAGACCCAGTACTTC. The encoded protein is CASSLDSTAETQYF.

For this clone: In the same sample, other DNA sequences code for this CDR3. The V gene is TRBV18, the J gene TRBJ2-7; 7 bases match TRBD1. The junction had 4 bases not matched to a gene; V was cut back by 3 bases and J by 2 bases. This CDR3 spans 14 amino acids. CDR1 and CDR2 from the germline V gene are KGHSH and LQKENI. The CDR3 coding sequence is TGTGCCAGCTCACCCGACAGGGACCCCTACGAGCAGTACTTC. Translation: CASSPDRDPYEQYF.

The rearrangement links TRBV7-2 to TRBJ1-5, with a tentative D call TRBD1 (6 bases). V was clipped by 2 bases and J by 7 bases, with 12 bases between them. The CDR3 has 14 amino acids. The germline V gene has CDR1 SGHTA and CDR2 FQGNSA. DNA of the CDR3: TGTGCCAGCAGCTTATACAGGGATCGCCAGCCCCAGCATTTT. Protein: CASSLYRDRQPQHF.

CDR3 DNA sequence: TGCGCCAGCAGCACCAGTCTAGCGGGAGGCGCGAACACCGGGGAGCTGTTTTTT. Translation gives CASSTSLAGGANTGELFF. The chain is built from TRBV5-1 and TRBJ2-2, with 11 nucleotides matching TRBD2. After removal of 4 bases from V and 0 bases from J, the junction contained 8 bases not matched to a gene. The CDR3 length is 18 residues. The germline V gene encodes CDR1 SGHRS and CDR2 YFSETQ. The variable domain in full, with the rest retrieved from reference TRBV5-1 and TRBJ2-2, is KAGVTQTPRYLIKTRGQQVTLSCSPISGHRSVSWYQQTPGQGLQFLFEYFSETQRNKGNFPGRFSGRQFSNSRSEMNVSTLELGDSALYLCASSTSLAGGANTGELFFGEGSRLTVL.

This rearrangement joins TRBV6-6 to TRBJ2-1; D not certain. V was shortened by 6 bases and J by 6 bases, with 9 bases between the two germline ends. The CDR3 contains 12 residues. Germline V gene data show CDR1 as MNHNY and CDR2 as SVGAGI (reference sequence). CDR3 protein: CASRSTGNEQFF. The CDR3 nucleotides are TGTGCCAGCAGATCGACGGGCAATGAGCAGTTCTTC.

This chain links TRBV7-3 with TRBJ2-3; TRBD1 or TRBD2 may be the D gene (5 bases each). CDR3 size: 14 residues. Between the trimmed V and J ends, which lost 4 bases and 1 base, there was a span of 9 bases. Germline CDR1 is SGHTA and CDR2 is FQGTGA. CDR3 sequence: CASSSPGRTDTQYF. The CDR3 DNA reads TGTGCCAGCAGCTCCCCGGGACGCACAGATACGCAGTATTTT.

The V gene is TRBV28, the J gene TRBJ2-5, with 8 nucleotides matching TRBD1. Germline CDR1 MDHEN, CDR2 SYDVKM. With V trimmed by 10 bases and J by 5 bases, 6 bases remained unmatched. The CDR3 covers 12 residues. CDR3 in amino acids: CATQGAMETQYF. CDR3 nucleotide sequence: TGTGCCACTCAGGGGGCAATGGAGACCCAGTACTTC.

The CDR3: CASIPGGGDHSPLHF. For the CDR3, the DNA is TGTGCCAGCATCCCCGGGGGGGGTGATCATTCACCCCTCCACTTT. The chain employs TRBV7-2 and TRBJ1-6, with D perhaps TRBD1 (5 bases). The CDR3 runs to 15 residues. V shed 7 bases and J shed 8 bases, with 18 bases lying between them. Germline CDR1 reads SGHTA; CDR2 reads FQGNSA.

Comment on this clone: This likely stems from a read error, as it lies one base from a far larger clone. DNA for the CDR3: TGTGCCAGCCGTAGACCTGACAGGTTCTCTGCAACTAATGAAAACCTGTTTTTT. Protein: CASRRPDRFSATNENLFF. This rearrangement joins TRBV28 to TRBJ1-4; possible D gene TRBD1, 6 bases. Germline lookup yields CDR1 MDHEN and CDR2 SYDVKM. The CDR3 runs 18 residues.

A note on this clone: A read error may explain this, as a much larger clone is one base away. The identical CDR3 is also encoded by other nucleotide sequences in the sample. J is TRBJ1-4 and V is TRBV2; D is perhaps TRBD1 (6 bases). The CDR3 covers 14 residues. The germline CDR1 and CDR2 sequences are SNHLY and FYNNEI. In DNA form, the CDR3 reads TGTGCCAGCATTTACAGGGAAACTAATGAGAAACTGTTTTTT. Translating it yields CASIYRETNEKLFF.

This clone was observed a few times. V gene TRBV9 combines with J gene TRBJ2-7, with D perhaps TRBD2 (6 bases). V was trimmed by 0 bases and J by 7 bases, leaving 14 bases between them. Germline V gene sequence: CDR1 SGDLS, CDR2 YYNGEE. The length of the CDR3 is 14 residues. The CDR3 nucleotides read TGTGCCAGCAGCGTAGGTTCGGCGGGGCAAGAGCAGTACTTC. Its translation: CASSVGSAGQEQYF. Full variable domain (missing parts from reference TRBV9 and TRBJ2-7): DSGVTQTPKHLITATGQRVTLRCSPRSGDLSVYWYQQSLDQGLQFLIQYYNGEERAKGNILERFSAQQFPDLHSELNLSSLELGDSALYFCASSVGSAGQEQYFGPGTRLTVT.

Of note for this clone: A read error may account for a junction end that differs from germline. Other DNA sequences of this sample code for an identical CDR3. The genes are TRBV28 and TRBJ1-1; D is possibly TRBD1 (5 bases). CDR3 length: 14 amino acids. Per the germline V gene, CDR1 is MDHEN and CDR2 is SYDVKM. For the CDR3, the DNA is TGTGCCAGCAGCTTATCGGGGGTGAACACTGAAGCTTTCTTT. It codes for CASSLSGVNTEAFF.

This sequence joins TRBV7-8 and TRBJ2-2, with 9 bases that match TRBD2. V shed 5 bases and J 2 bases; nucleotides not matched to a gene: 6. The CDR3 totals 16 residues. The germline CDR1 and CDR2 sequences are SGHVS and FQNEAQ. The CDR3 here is CASSRVTSGNTGELFF. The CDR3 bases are TGTGCCAGCAGCAGGGTGACTAGCGGTAACACCGGGGAGCTGTTTTTT.

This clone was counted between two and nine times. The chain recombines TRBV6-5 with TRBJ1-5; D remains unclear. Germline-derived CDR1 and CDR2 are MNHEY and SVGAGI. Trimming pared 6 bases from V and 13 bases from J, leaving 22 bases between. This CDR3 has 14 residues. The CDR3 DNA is TGTGCCAGCAGAAGGCACGGGGAAGAGGCTCCTCAGCATTTT. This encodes CASRRHGEEAPQHF.

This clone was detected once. The CDR3 reads CASSRDGTRSYEQYF. The CDR3 nucleotides read TGTGCCAGTAGTAGAGATGGGACCCGCTCCTACGAGCAGTACTTC. The rearrangement joins TRBV19 to TRBJ2-7; D possibly matches TRBD1 or TRBD2 (5 bases each). With 4 bases removed from V and 0 bases from J, the gap between germline ends came to 13 bases. Germline V CDR1 and CDR2: LNHDA, SQIVND (reference sequence). The CDR3 covers 15 residues. Variable domain in full (rest from reference TRBV19 and TRBJ2-7): DGGITQSPKYLFRKEGQNVTLSCEQNLNHDAMYWYRQDPGQGLRLIYYSQIVNDFQKGDIAEGYSVSREKKESFPLTVTSAQKNPTAFYLCASSRDGTRSYEQYFGPGTRLTVT.

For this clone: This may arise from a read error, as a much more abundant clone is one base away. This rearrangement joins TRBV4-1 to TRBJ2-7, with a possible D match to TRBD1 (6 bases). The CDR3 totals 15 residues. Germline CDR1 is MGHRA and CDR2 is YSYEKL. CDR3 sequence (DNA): TGCGCCAGCAGCCACGCTTACAGGGTCGACTACGAGCGGTACTTC. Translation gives CASSHAYRVDYERYF.

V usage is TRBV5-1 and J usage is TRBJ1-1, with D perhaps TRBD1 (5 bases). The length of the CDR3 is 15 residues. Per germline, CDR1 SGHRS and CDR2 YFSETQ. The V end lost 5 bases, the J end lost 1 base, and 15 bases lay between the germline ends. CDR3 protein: CASRTEPGGNTEAFF. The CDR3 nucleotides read TGCGCCAGCAGGACCGAACCGGGGGGGAACACTGAAGCTTTCTTT.

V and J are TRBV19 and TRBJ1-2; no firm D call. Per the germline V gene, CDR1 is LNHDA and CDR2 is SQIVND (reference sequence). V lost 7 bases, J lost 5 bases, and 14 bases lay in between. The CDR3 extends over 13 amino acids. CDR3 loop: CASKNTGRYGYTF. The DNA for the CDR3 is TGTGCCAGTAAAAACACCGGACGGTATGGCTACACCTTC.

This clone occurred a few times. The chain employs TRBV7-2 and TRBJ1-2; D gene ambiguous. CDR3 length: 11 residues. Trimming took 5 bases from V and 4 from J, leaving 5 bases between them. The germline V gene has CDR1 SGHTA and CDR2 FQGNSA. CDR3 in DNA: TGTGCCAGCAGCGTCAGCTATGGCTACACCTTC. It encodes CASSVSYGYTF. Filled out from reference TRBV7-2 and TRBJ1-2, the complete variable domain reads GAGVSQSPSNKVTEKGKDVELRCDPISGHTALYWYRQSLGQGLEFLIYFQGNSAPDKSGLPSDRFSAERTGGSVSTLTIQRTQQEDSAVYLCASSVSYGYTFGSGTRLTVV.

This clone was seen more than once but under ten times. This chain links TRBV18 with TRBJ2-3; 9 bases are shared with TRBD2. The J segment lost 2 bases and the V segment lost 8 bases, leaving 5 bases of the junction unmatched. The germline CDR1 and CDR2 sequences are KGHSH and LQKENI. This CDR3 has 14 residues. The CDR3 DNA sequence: TGTGCCAGCCTAGTAGCGGGAGACACAGATACGCAGTATTTT. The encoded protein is CASLVAGDTDTQYF.

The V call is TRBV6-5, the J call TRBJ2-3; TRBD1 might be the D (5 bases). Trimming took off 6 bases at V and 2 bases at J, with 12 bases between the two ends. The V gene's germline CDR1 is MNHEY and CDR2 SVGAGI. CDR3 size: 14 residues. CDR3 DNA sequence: TGTGCCAGCAGCTCCCCTGGGGCCACAGATACGCAGTATTTT. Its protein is CASSSPGATDTQYF.

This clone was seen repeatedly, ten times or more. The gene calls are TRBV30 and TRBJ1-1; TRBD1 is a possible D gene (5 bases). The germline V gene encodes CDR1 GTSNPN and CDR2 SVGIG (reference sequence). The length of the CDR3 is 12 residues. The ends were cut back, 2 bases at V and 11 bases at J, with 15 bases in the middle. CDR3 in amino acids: CAWSLDILDAFF. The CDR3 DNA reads TGTGCCTGGAGTTTGGACATCCTTGATGCTTTCTTT. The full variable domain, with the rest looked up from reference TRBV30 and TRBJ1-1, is SQTIHQWPATLVQPVGSPLSLECTVEGTSNPNLYWYRQAAGRGLQLLFYSVGIGQISSEVPQNLSASRPQDRQFILSSKKLLLSDSGFYLCAWSLDILDAFFGQGTRLTVV.